This T cell receptor (beta chain) is from a study of T cell repertoires in cytomegalovirus infection. Overall study context: Used in the study were CMV epitopes, some recently identified and HLA-C-restricted, others well-studied and HLA-B-restricted. An indication of both CMV infection and matching HLA type came from public TCR beta signatures. Study outcomes and limitations: In two of eight donors, the top clonotype was HLA-C-restricted CMV-specific.

CDR1 is SEHNR and CDR2 is FQNEAQ in the germline V gene (reference sequence). The length of the CDR3 is 16 residues. With V trimmed by 4 bases and J by 6 bases, 8 bases remained unmatched. Via MiXCR, TCRdb re-called the reads, giving one row per CDR3 protein. The sample includes 40,000 to 60,000 distinct CDR3 sequences, 21% of them seen just once. About this clonotype: What it binds is unknown.

The clonotype originates from a human donor in good health (CMV status not recorded). Some clones in this sample may be carry-over from other donors' samples. This material consisted of CD8+ T cells from cultured PBMCs, taken from culture after CMV antigen stimulation. This rearrangement joins TRBV7-9 to TRBJ2-1; 11 positions match TRBD2. The CDR3 DNA sequence: TGTGCCAGCAGCTCCCTGACTAGCGGGGAGTCCAATGAGCAGTTCTTC. It is translated as CASSSLTSGESNEQFF.